This passage covers 7 T cell receptor beta chains from one sample sequenced in a study of blood T cell repertoires in COVID-19. Measured with immunoSEQ multiplex PCR; TCRdb has only the in-frame clones, and not every one. The table shows a few hundred thousand clones, with 75% to 90% occurring only once. The sequenced sample was peripheral blood. The source of these receptors is a woman in her forties or fifties with COVID-19, enrolled during active disease.

This chain uses TRBV3-1 (or the pseudogene TRBV3-2) with TRBJ2-7, with TRBD2 matching over 11 bases. Germline lookup yields CDR1 LGHDT and CDR2 YNNKEL (reference sequence). The V segment lost 5 bases and the J segment 4 bases; nucleotides outside the gene matches: 16. The CDR3 loop spans 18 amino acids. The CDR3 coding sequence is TGTGCCAGCAGCGAGCGCCATAAGACTAGCGGGAACCAGTACGAGCAGTACTTC. Translating gives CASSERHKTSGNQYEQYF.

J is TRBJ1-4 and V is TRBV30; TRBD1 might be the D (5 bases). The CDR3 has 12 residues. Germline loops: CDR1 GTSNPN, CDR2 SVGIG (reference sequence). Trimming stripped 3 bases from V and 8 bases from J, with 10 bases between. Written as DNA, the CDR3 is TGTGCCTGGAGCGAGGACATAGAAAAACTGTTTTTT. Amino acid sequence: CAWSEDIEKLFF.

This sequence joins TRBV19 and TRBJ2-1; D might be TRBD2 (5 bases). The CDR3 has 16 amino acids. CDR1 and CDR2 (germline): LNHDA, SQIVND (reference sequence). V was pared by 8 bases and J by 5 bases, with 22 bases between. CDR3 region: CASQRREGARNNEQFF. The CDR3 DNA sequence: TGTGCCAGTCAACGGAGAGAGGGCGCGCGAAACAATGAGCAGTTCTTC.

The chain carries TRBV4-1 and TRBJ2-1; D may be TRBD2 (6 bases). The ends were cut back, 3 bases at V and 0 bases at J, with 12 bases in the middle. This CDR3 has 16 amino acids. Germline V gene sequence: CDR1 MGHRA, CDR2 YSYEKL. The CDR3 protein is CASSHLSGPSYNEQFF. The CDR3 nucleotides read TGCGCCAGCAGCCATTTAAGCGGGCCCTCCTACAATGAGCAGTTCTTC.

This clone was seen once. In DNA, the CDR3 is TGCAGCGTTGAAGATCCCAATCTCCGGACAGGGCGAACTTACTTC. Protein product: CSVEDPNLRTGRTYF. The rearrangement links TRBV29-1 to TRBJ2-5, with TRBD1 matching 8 bases. CDR1 and CDR2 (germline): SQVTM, ANQGSEA. This CDR3 has 15 residues. V lost 0 bases and J lost 14; bases outside the gene matches: 17.

The V call is TRBV6-6, the J call TRBJ2-7; TRBD2 agrees at 9 bases. CDR3 length equals 14 residues. Germline assignment: CDR1 MNHNY and CDR2 SVGAGI (reference sequence). J gave up 3 bases and V 8 bases, and 8 bases lay outside the gene matches. The CDR3 DNA is TGTGCCAGCGGTCAGACTAGCGGACACTACGAGCAGTACTTC. Its translation is CASGQTSGHYEQYF.

The J gene is TRBJ1-5, the V gene TRBV19, with TRBD1 matching 9 bases. Trimming took 6 bases from V and 7 from J; bases not matched to a gene: 13. Germline assignment: CDR1 LNHDA and CDR2 SQIVND (reference sequence). The CDR3 is made up of 16 amino acids. CDR3 DNA: TGTGCCAGTAGCAGAGGGGACAGGGTTCTCTTGCAGCCCCAGCATTTT. Protein product: CASSRGDRVLLQPQHF.